A single sample gave rise to the 22 T cell receptor beta chains below, sequenced in a study of T cells in Graves' hyperthyroidism and ophthalmopathy. Regions amplified from RNA transcripts were the TCR beta CDR3 regions. Researchers ran a first-round RT-PCR on the TCR CDR3 using the HTBI primer set. TCRdb analysed the multiplex PCR reads with MiXCR anew, one entry per CDR3 protein. The repertoire holds around 240,000 distinct CDR3 sequences, with less than 15% as singletons. The sample comprised blood. The receptors shown here come from a woman in her 40s with Graves' hyperthyroidism that later progressed to Graves' ophthalmopathy.

As to this clonotype: A much larger clone lies a single base off, so this may be a read error. This likely comes from a read error, as the CDR3 has no conserved phenylalanine or tryptophan at its end. The genes are TRBV7-9 and TRBJ2-1; D uncertain. The CDR3 runs 15 residues. Trimming removed 5 bases from V and 3 bases from J, with 14 bases in between. The germline V gene encodes CDR1 SEHNR and CDR2 FQNEAQ (reference sequence). The CDR3 reads CASSPPGPLYNEQFS. The CDR3 DNA reads as TGTGCCAGCAGCCCACCTGGGCCTCTCTACAATGAGCAGTTCTCC.

A few counts support this clonotype. The chain joins TRBV7-9 to TRBJ1-2, with 8 bases fitting TRBD1. The germline V gene has CDR1 SEHNR and CDR2 FQNEAQ (reference sequence). This CDR3 is 16 amino acids long. Unmatched junction bases numbered 10, after V lost 5 bases and J lost 2 bases. The CDR3 loop is CASSAGTGLRNYGYTF. CDR3 DNA sequence: TGTGCCAGCAGCGCCGGGACAGGACTTAGAAACTATGGCTACACCTTC.

The V gene is TRBV28, the J gene TRBJ2-7; 8 positions match TRBD1. Looked up from germline, CDR1 is MDHEN and CDR2 is SYDVKM. The CDR3 has 15 residues. Losses at the gene ends were 5 bases for V and 6 bases for J; bases not matched to a gene: 12. The CDR3 DNA sequence: TGTGCCAGCAGTCCAGCGGACAGGGCTCCCGGCGAGCAGTACTTC. It specifies CASSPADRAPGEQYF.

This clonotype has a count of ten or more. This chain uses TRBV6-1 with TRBJ1-1; 9 bases line up with TRBD1. The CDR3 has 15 amino acids. Germline values: CDR1 MNHNS, CDR2 SASEGT. J was trimmed by 4 bases and V by 3 bases; bases with no gene match: 6. The CDR3 reads CASSDDRGKVTEAFF. CDR3 sequence (DNA): TGTGCCAGCAGTGACGACAGGGGGAAGGTCACTGAAGCTTTCTTT.

This clonotype was found many times. The rearrangement uses TRBV3-1 and TRBJ1-1; 7 nucleotides agree with TRBD1. The V gene end was trimmed by 6 bases and the J gene end by 5 bases; junction bases not matched to a gene: 9. The CDR3 spans 14 residues. Germline V CDR1 and CDR2: LGHDT, YNNKEL (reference sequence). The CDR3, as DNA: TGTGCCAGCAGATTACAGGGGTCGCGTACTGAAGCTTTCTTT. Translated: CASRLQGSRTEAFF.

This clonotype was seen many times. V is TRBV30 and J is TRBJ2-4, with D unclear. This CDR3 spans 13 amino acids. CDR1 GTSNPN and CDR2 SVGIG come from the germline V gene (reference sequence). Trimming shortened V by 1 base and J by 8 bases, and 12 bases separated the two germline ends. CDR3 sequence: CAWSGAARDIQYF. In nucleotides, the CDR3 is TGTGCCTGGAGTGGGGCCGCTAGGGACATTCAGTACTTC.

This clonotype was counted many times. The rearrangement uses TRBV2 and TRBJ2-2, with D maybe TRBD2 (6 bases). In germline, CDR1 is SNHLY, CDR2 FYNNEI. Trimming cost V 4 bases and J 4 bases, with 16 bases left between them. The CDR3 has 16 residues. The chain's CDR3 is CASSVLADSSTGELFF. In DNA form, the CDR3 reads TGTGCCAGCAGTGTACTAGCAGACTCGAGCACCGGGGAGCTGTTTTTT.

This clonotype was detected many times. The rearrangement uses TRBV12-3 or TRBV12-4 and TRBJ2-1, with D possibly matching TRBD2 (7 bases). The V and J ends lost 1 base and 10 bases respectively, with 17 bases between them. CDR3 size: 15 residues. CDR3 protein: CASSLGGGTAGEQFF. The CDR3 DNA is TGTGCCAGCAGTTTAGGCGGGGGCACGGCGGGGGAGCAGTTCTTC.

This clonotype showed up many times. V is TRBV6-2 or TRBV6-3 and J is TRBJ2-1; the D is unclear. Trimming removed 8 bases at V and 2 bases at J, with 10 bases between. Germline lookup yields CDR1 MNHEY and CDR2 SVGEGT. CDR3 length: 13 amino acids. This CDR3 is CASCVGPYNEQFF. Written as DNA, the CDR3 is TGTGCCAGCTGTGTCGGCCCCTACAATGAGCAGTTCTTC.

This clonotype was seen at least ten times. The chain has TRBV11-2 and TRBJ2-7; D possibly corresponds to TRBD2 (6 bases). The germline CDR1 and CDR2 sequences are SGHAT and FQNNGV. The CDR3 contains 14 residues. V gave up 1 base and J gave up 0 bases, with 7 bases separating them. CDR3 sequence reads: CASSLGGISYEQYF. The CDR3 DNA reads as TGTGCCAGCAGCTTAGGCGGGATCTCCTACGAGCAGTACTTC.

This clonotype has only a few counts. The rearrangement joins TRBV27 to TRBJ2-7; D could derive from TRBD1 or TRBD2 (5 bases each). CDR1 and CDR2 from the germline V gene are MNHEY and SMNVEV (reference sequence). Trimming removed 3 bases from V and 3 bases from J, with 24 bases in between. The CDR3 sequence is 18 residues long. CDR3 protein: CASSLSARGVVFGYEQYF. The CDR3 DNA sequence: TGTGCCAGCAGTTTGTCGGCGAGAGGGGTAGTTTTTGGCTACGAGCAGTACTTC.

This clonotype turned up a few times. The rearrangement joins TRBV9 to TRBJ2-3; TRBD1 or TRBD2 may be the D gene (5 bases each). V lost 4 bases to trimming and J lost 6 bases, with 18 bases between them. The V gene's germline CDR1 is SGDLS and CDR2 YYNGEE. The CDR3 length is 15 residues. CDR3: CASSPDQGRDDTQYF. Here the CDR3 DNA reads TGTGCCAGCAGCCCGGACCAGGGCAGGGACGATACGCAGTATTTT.

This clonotype was detected many times. The J gene is TRBJ2-1, the V gene TRBV9; D might be TRBD2 (6 bases). This CDR3 comprises 15 residues. CDR1 and CDR2 (germline): SGDLS, YYNGEE. Trimming took off 2 bases at V and 7 bases at J, with 16 bases between the two ends. DNA of the CDR3: TGTGCCAGCAGCGTTTTGGGGGAGGTAGAAAATGAGCAGTTCTTC. This sequence encodes CASSVLGEVENEQFF. Using reference TRBV9 and TRBJ2-1 for the parts outside the CDR3, the full variable domain is DSGVTQTPKHLITATGQRVTLRCSPRSGDLSVYWYQQSLDQGLQFLIQYYNGEERAKGNILERFSAQQFPDLHSELNLSSLELGDSALYFCASSVLGEVENEQFFGPGTRLTVL.

This clonotype was seen many times. The rearrangement joins TRBV7-9 to TRBJ2-1, with D unresolved. This CDR3 is built from 16 residues. Germline assignment: CDR1 SEHNR and CDR2 FQNEAQ (reference sequence). Trimming shortened V by 2 bases and J by 0 bases, and 11 bases separated the two germline ends. DNA for the CDR3: TGTGCCAGCAGCTTAAATCCACGGAGCTCCTACAATGAGCAGTTCTTC. This encodes CASSLNPRSSYNEQFF.

This sequence joins TRBV19 and TRBJ2-2; D is ambiguous. The V gene lost 0 bases and the J gene lost 9 bases, with 14 bases spanning the gap. Germline V gene data show CDR1 as LNHDA and CDR2 as SQIVND (reference sequence). CDR3 length: 15 amino acids. Here the CDR3 DNA reads TGTGCCAGTAGTATAGACCTGAGTCGGACCAGGGAGCTGTTTTTT. As protein: CASSIDLSRTRELFF.

This clonotype was observed many times. The rearrangement joins TRBV12-3 or TRBV12-4 to TRBJ1-5; weak D call: TRBD1 (6 bases). This CDR3 spans 14 amino acids. Trimming stripped 6 bases from V and 2 bases from J, with 11 bases between. The CDR3 sequence: CASSISGGNQPQHF. CDR3 in DNA: TGTGCCAGCAGCATATCAGGGGGCAATCAGCCCCAGCATTTT.

This clonotype was seen a few times. The rearrangement uses TRBV18 and TRBJ1-6; maybe TRBD1 (5 bases). CDR1 is KGHSH and CDR2 is LQKENI in the germline V gene. This CDR3 is built from 14 residues. The ends were cut back, 2 bases at V and 8 bases at J, with 10 bases in the middle. The CDR3: CASSPFGGDSPLHF. In DNA, the CDR3 is TGTGCCAGCTCACCATTCGGGGGAGATTCACCCCTCCACTTT.

At least ten counts were recorded for this clonotype. This chain links TRBV25-1 with TRBJ2-2; 9 nucleotides match TRBD1. With V trimmed by 1 base and J by 7 bases, 7 bases remained unmatched. Looked up from germline, CDR1 is MGHDK and CDR2 is SYGVNS. This CDR3 has 16 residues. The CDR3: CASSESGTGLGGELFF. The CDR3 coding sequence is TGTGCCAGCAGTGAATCCGGGACAGGGCTAGGCGGGGAGCTGTTTTTT.

This clonotype was seen only a few times. The rearrangement links TRBV6-1 to TRBJ2-3, with D perhaps matching TRBD1 (5 bases). The CDR3 sequence is 13 residues long. The V end lost 7 bases, the J end lost 3 bases, and 11 bases lay between the germline ends. Germline V lookup: CDR1 MNHNS, CDR2 SASEGT. CDR3 nucleotides: TGTGCCAGCACTAAAGGACAAACAGATACGCAGTATTTT. Translated, it gives CASTKGQTDTQYF.

The chain links TRBV19 to TRBJ2-5; 8 nucleotides agree with TRBD1. This CDR3 comprises 13 residues. Trimming took 7 bases from V and 3 from J; bases not matched to a gene: 4. The V gene's germline CDR1 is LNHDA and CDR2 SQIVND (reference sequence). CDR3 nucleotides: TGTGCCAGTACCCCGACAGGGGAAGAGACCCAGTACTTC. Its protein product is CASTPTGEETQYF.

This rearrangement joins TRBV27 to TRBJ1-2, with 7 positions matching TRBD1. The J segment lost 3 bases and the V segment lost 7 bases, leaving 11 bases of the junction unmatched. The CDR3 extends over 15 amino acids. CDR1 MNHEY and CDR2 SMNVEV come from the germline V gene (reference sequence). CDR3 in amino acids: CASIDKTGSDYGYTF. The CDR3, as DNA: TGTGCCAGCATTGACAAGACAGGGTCGGACTATGGCTACACCTTC.

There are many counts of this clonotype. The chain couples TRBV2 to TRBJ2-3; possibly TRBD1 for D (6 bases). V lost 3 bases to trimming and J lost 0 bases, with 7 bases between them. The CDR3 has 14 amino acids. Germline CDR1 and CDR2: SNHLY and FYNNEI. CDR3 bases: TGTGCCAGCAGTGAGACAGGAAGCACAGATACGCAGTATTTT. This sequence encodes CASSETGSTDTQYF.